Below are 24 T cell receptor beta chains sequenced from a single sample in a study of blood T cell repertoires in COVID-19 (dated by TCRdb to 2020 to 2022). The protocol used for the library was the immunoSEQ multiplex PCR assay. The source is immuneACCESS, and TCRdb retained only in-frame sequences with V and J called. Part of the clones is not carried over; for the studies checked, unresolved V genes explain less than half of this, and the remainder is unexplained. This sample is represented by about 59,000 clones; roughly 87% of them were singletons. Of the sample, 4.5% to 6% is held by the ten largest clones. Specimen: peripheral blood. Receptors were obtained from a man aged 80 or over in a cohort sampled during active COVID-19.

The chain is built from TRBV7-9 and TRBJ1-3, with D tentatively TRBD1 (6 bases). CDR3 length equals 15 residues. The germline CDR1 and CDR2 sequences are SEHNR and FQNEAQ (reference sequence). Trimming left V 1 base short and J 4 bases short, with 11 bases between. For the CDR3, the DNA is TGTGCCAGCAGCTTAGACAGGGCGGCAGGAAACACCATATATTTT. Protein product: CASSLDRAAGNTIYF.

The sample holds a few counts of this clone. The CDR3 spells CASSSGTSGGAAEQYF. CDR3 in DNA: TGTGCCAGCAGCTCGGGGACTAGCGGGGGGGCCGCCGAGCAGTACTTC. The V gene is TRBV5-4, the J gene TRBJ2-7; 16 bases line up with TRBD2. CDR1 is SGHNT and CDR2 is YYREEE in the germline V gene (reference sequence). The ends lost 3 bases at V and 6 bases at J; junction bases unmatched: 6. The CDR3 loop spans 16 amino acids. The variable domain in full, completed from reference TRBV5-4 and TRBJ2-7, reads ETGVTQSPTHLIKTRGQQVTLRCSSQSGHNTVSWYQQALGQGPQFIFQYYREEENGRGNFPPRFSGLQFPNYSSELNVNALELDDSALYLCASSSGTSGGAAEQYFGPGTRLTVT.

V is TRBV11-2 and J is TRBJ2-2; 8 bases fit TRBD1. CDR1 and CDR2 (germline): SGHAT, FQNNGV. The CDR3 is 14 residues long. V lost 4 bases and J lost 4; bases outside the gene matches: 2. In DNA, the CDR3 is TGTGCCAGCAGCTACAGGGGGATCACCGGGGAGCTGTTTTTT. Translated, it gives CASSYRGITGELFF.

The chain carries TRBV18 and TRBJ1-5; no reliable D call. V was clipped by 6 bases and J by 0 bases, with 15 bases between them. Per germline, CDR1 KGHSH and CDR2 LQKENI. The CDR3 has 16 amino acids. In DNA form, the CDR3 reads TGTGCCAGCTCCGGCTTTGGGCCCTATAGCAATCAGCCCCAGCATTTT. Encoded protein: CASSGFGPYSNQPQHF.

This clone was detected a few times. The chain carries TRBV21-1 and TRBJ1-5. TRBV21-1 is tagged as a pseudogene. The CDR3 has 16 amino acids. CDR3 residues: CASSRRREGGNQPQHF. CDR3 sequence (DNA): TGTGCCAGCAGCAGAAGAAGGGAGGGTGGCAATCAGCCCCAGCATTTT.

As DNA, the CDR3 is TGTGCCAGTAGCCCGACAGGGGTTCAAACCGGGGAGCTGTTTTTT. Residues: CASSPTGVQTGELFF. The chain recombines TRBV19 with TRBJ2-2; 8 positions agree with TRBD1. The CDR3 sequence is 15 residues long. Germline trimming cut 6 bases from V and 5 bases from J; bases unmatched to any gene: 8. Germline-derived CDR1 and CDR2 are LNHDA and SQIVND (reference sequence).

This clone was detected only a few times. The chain uses TRBV5-4 and TRBJ2-7, with TRBD1 identical over 7 bases. CDR3 length: 14 amino acids. Germline V CDR1 and CDR2: SGHNT, YYREEE (reference sequence). V shed 2 bases and J 3 bases; nucleotides not matched to a gene: 5. The CDR3 here is CASSLQGSDYEQYF. The CDR3 DNA follows: TGTGCCAGCAGCTTACAGGGGTCAGACTACGAGCAGTACTTC.

The chain links TRBV5-1 to TRBJ2-5, with 9 bases identical to TRBD1. There are 14 residues in the CDR3. V lost 3 bases, J lost 1 base, and 1 base stayed unmatched. The germline CDR1 and CDR2 sequences are SGHRS and YFSETQ. Here the CDR3 reads CASSWTGVQETQYF. CDR3 nucleotide sequence: TGCGCCAGCAGCTGGACAGGGGTCCAAGAGACCCAGTACTTC. Drawing the rest from reference TRBV5-1 and TRBJ2-5, the complete variable domain is KAGVTQTPRYLIKTRGQQVTLSCSPISGHRSVSWYQQTPGQGLQFLFEYFSETQRNKGNFPGRFSGRQFSNSRSEMNVSTLELGDSALYLCASSWTGVQETQYFGPGTRLLVL.

This chain joins TRBV4-2 and TRBJ1-5; the match to TRBD1 covers 10 bases. The J segment lost 6 bases and the V segment lost 0 bases, leaving 5 bases of the junction unmatched. Germline V gene data show CDR1 as LGHNA and CDR2 as YNFKEQ. CDR3 length: 16 residues. The chain's CDR3 is CASSQDRQGARQPQHF. CDR3 sequence (DNA): TGTGCCAGCAGCCAAGATCGACAGGGGGCTCGTCAGCCCCAGCATTTT.

V gene TRBV7-2 combines with J gene TRBJ1-1; unclear D gene. The ends were cut back, 1 base at V and 0 bases at J, with 9 bases in the middle. The CDR3 is 15 amino acids. From germline, CDR1 is SGHTA and CDR2 FQGNSA. CDR3 DNA sequence: TGTGCCAGCAGCTTAGATGGCAGAATGAACACTGAAGCTTTCTTT. It encodes CASSLDGRMNTEAFF.

The V call is TRBV19, the J call TRBJ1-1; D uncertain. Germline V gives CDR1 LNHDA, CDR2 SQIVND (reference sequence). Trimming took 1 base from V and 1 from J, leaving 7 bases between them. This CDR3 region has 14 residues. CDR3 DNA sequence: TGTGCCAGTAGTATAGGACTTAAGAACACTGAAGCTTTCTTT. It specifies CASSIGLKNTEAFF.

This clone was counted between two and nine times. The chain employs TRBV10-2 and TRBJ2-7; weak D call: TRBD2 (6 bases). The CDR3 spans 15 residues. Germline V CDR1 and CDR2: WSHSY, SAAADI. Trimming took 2 bases from V and 2 from J, leaving 13 bases between them. The CDR3 region is CASSESSGYAYEQYF. The CDR3 DNA reads as TGCGCCAGCAGTGAGAGTAGCGGCTACGCCTACGAGCAGTACTTC.

This sequence joins TRBV3-1 (or the pseudogene TRBV3-2) and TRBJ1-1, with TRBD1 as a possible D gene (5 bases). Germline V lookup: CDR1 LGHDT, CDR2 YNNKEL (reference sequence). V lost 1 base to trimming and J lost 6 bases, with 12 bases between them. This CDR3 is 14 amino acids long. The CDR3 sequence: CASSQAGRDPEAFF. The CDR3, as DNA: TGTGCCAGCAGCCAAGCGGGCAGGGATCCTGAAGCTTTCTTT.

The rearrangement uses TRBV7-8 and TRBJ1-5; TRBD1 might be the D (5 bases). Germline V gene sequence: CDR1 SGHVS, CDR2 FQNEAQ. The CDR3 sequence is 13 residues long. Trimming took off 2 bases at V and 8 bases at J, with 10 bases between the two ends. The CDR3 sequence: CASSLRGLEPQHF. The DNA of the CDR3 is TGTGCCAGCAGCTTAAGGGGTTTGGAGCCCCAGCATTTT.

This clone is a singleton in its sample. The rearrangement links TRBV5-1 to TRBJ1-2; 8 positions agree with TRBD1. The ends lost 3 bases at V and 2 bases at J; junction bases unmatched: 3. The germline CDR1 and CDR2 sequences are SGHRS and YFSETQ. This CDR3 is built from 14 residues. The CDR3 DNA follows: TGCGCCAGCAGCTCCCGACAGGGGAACTATGGCTACACCTTC. This encodes CASSSRQGNYGYTF.

The chain uses TRBV7-2 and TRBJ1-1; D might be TRBD1 (6 bases). The V gene lost 5 bases and the J gene lost 4 bases, with 14 bases spanning the gap. The CDR3 totals 14 residues. The germline V gene has CDR1 SGHTA and CDR2 FQGNSA. This chain's CDR3 is CASSRGGSGTEAFF. CDR3 nucleotide sequence: TGTGCCAGCAGCCGGGGGGGCAGTGGCACTGAAGCTTTCTTT.

This sequence joins TRBV18 and TRBJ2-1; 9 bases line up with TRBD2. From germline, CDR1 is KGHSH and CDR2 LQKENI. This CDR3 spans 15 amino acids. Unmatched junction bases numbered 4, after V lost 4 bases and J lost 3 bases. CDR3 nucleotides: TGTGCCAGCTCACTGAGCGGGGGGAACTACAATGAGCAGTTCTTC. Translation gives CASSLSGGNYNEQFF.

The gene calls are TRBV19 and TRBJ2-1; 14 bases align to TRBD2. CDR1 is LNHDA, CDR2 SQIVND, per germline (reference sequence). The CDR3 runs 17 residues. V was pared by 10 bases and J by 0 bases, with 8 bases of the junction left unmatched. The CDR3 DNA sequence: TGTGCCACAAAGGGACTAGCGGGAGTGAGCTCCTACAATGAGCAGTTCTTC. Protein sequence: CATKGLAGVSSYNEQFF.

The genes are TRBV6-6 and TRBJ2-7; 10 nucleotides align to TRBD1. The V gene's germline CDR1 is MNHNY and CDR2 SVGAGI (reference sequence). V was clipped by 5 bases and J by 9 bases; unmatched bases: 7. CDR3 length: 13 residues. The DNA for the CDR3 is TGTGCCAGCAGTCAGGAGACAGGGGGCGGGCAGTACTTC. This gives the protein CASSQETGGGQYF.

V usage is TRBV6-2 or TRBV6-3 and J usage is TRBJ1-1; no firm D call. CDR3 length equals 14 residues. Trimming stripped 4 bases from V and 0 bases from J, with 9 bases between. Germline CDR1 and CDR2: MNHEY and SVGEGT. The CDR3 loop reads CASSSLAMNTEAFF. In DNA, the CDR3 is TGTGCCAGCAGTTCCCTAGCTATGAACACTGAAGCTTTCTTT.

The chain links TRBV6-5 to TRBJ2-2, with TRBD2 matching 8 bases. Trimming took 5 bases from V and 9 from J; bases not matched to a gene: 5. The CDR3 extends over 13 amino acids. From germline, CDR1 is MNHEY and CDR2 SVGAGI. The CDR3 loop reads CASSTGGHRELFF. Written as DNA, the CDR3 is TGTGCCAGCAGTACGGGGGGGCACCGGGAGCTGTTTTTT.

The chain carries TRBV12-3 or TRBV12-4 and TRBJ2-5, with D perhaps TRBD2 (6 bases). The CDR3 extends over 13 amino acids. The V end lost 7 bases, the J end lost 5 bases, and 14 bases lay between the germline ends. CDR3 coding DNA: TGTGCCAGCACCCCGGGACTTTCGGAGACCCAGTACTTC. This translates into CASTPGLSETQYF.

This chain uses TRBV12-3 or TRBV12-4 with TRBJ2-5, with D possibly TRBD2 on 5 matching bases. V lost 6 bases to trimming and J lost 4 bases, with 12 bases between them. The length of the CDR3 is 13 residues. CDR3 bases: TGTGCCAGCAGCCCCCTCGGAGGAGAGACCCAGTACTTC. Protein product: CASSPLGGETQYF.

This clone was seen a single time. V gene TRBV30 combines with J gene TRBJ2-1; tentatively, D is TRBD1 (6 bases). The CDR3 contains 13 residues. Germline V gives CDR1 GTSNPN, CDR2 SVGIG (reference sequence). Trimming removed 8 bases from V and 2 bases from J, with 13 bases in between. The CDR3: CAVGAVAYNEQFF. The CDR3 DNA reads TGTGCCGTGGGGGCGGTGGCCTACAATGAGCAGTTCTTC.